The sequence of this T cell receptor (beta chain) was determined in a study of shared clonotypes between healthy human individuals. Clones were sequenced by immunoSEQ multiplex PCR, and TCRdb holds only the in-frame ones, with some missing. The sample lists hundreds of thousands of clones, 90% to 95% occurring once. Germline V CDR1 and CDR2: MNHEY, SVGAGI. There are 14 residues in the CDR3. Trimming took 6 bases from V and 2 from J, leaving 11 bases between them. Naive CD8 cells lacked CD45RO and underwent positive selection for CCR7, leaving out terminally differentiated effector memory CD45RA+ cells. To note about this clone: What it binds is not known.

Study results and caveats: Generation probabilities were higher for clonotypes shared across all four sorted-subset donors than for unshared ones. Clonotype sharing levels among donors were expected to vary with sequencing depth. With a handful of donors compared, around 5% of naive CD4 clonotypes were shared.

The clonotype originates from a woman in her 30s in good health. Sequencing was carried out using naive CD8+ T cells sorted from blood. The V call is TRBV6-5, the J call TRBJ2-1; D is perhaps TRBD2 (5 bases). The DNA of the CDR3 is TGTGCCAGCAGCCCGGACTTCGCCTACAATGAGCAGTTCTTC. Amino acid sequence: CASSPDFAYNEQFF.